This TCR beta chain was recorded in a study of cytomegalovirus exposure and HLA in healthy donors. As concerns this clone: Its antigen is unidentified.

Study-level findings and limits: A prior analysis recorded that most TCR beta V segments were productive about 87% or about 30% of the time. Further analysis was carried out later, and it showed several of the most significant clusters appearing linked to common viral pathogens. Most of the CMV-associated TCR beta chains (in a later analysis) appeared to be HLA-restricted. CMV serostatus was the only immune exposure information that was available.

The CDR3 runs 16 residues. Between the trimmed V and J ends, which lost 4 bases and 2 bases, there was a span of 14 bases. The V gene's germline CDR1 is ENHRY and CDR2 SYGVKD. Both 60 Vbeta primers and 13 Jbeta primers went into the PCR. The protocol was immunoSEQ multiplex PCR, while the TCRdb copy is restricted to in-frame clones and leaves out a portion. The table shows fewer than 95,000 clones, with approximately 80% occurring only once. Sequenced sample: PBMCs. The receptor was derived from a man younger than 35 in good health and CMV-seronegative. V gene TRBV10-3 combines with J gene TRBJ2-2, with D perhaps TRBD2 (6 bases). The DNA for the CDR3 is TGTGCCATCAGTGGCCCCGGCGGGGTAAACACCGGGGAGCTGTTTTTT. This encodes CAISGPGGVNTGELFF.